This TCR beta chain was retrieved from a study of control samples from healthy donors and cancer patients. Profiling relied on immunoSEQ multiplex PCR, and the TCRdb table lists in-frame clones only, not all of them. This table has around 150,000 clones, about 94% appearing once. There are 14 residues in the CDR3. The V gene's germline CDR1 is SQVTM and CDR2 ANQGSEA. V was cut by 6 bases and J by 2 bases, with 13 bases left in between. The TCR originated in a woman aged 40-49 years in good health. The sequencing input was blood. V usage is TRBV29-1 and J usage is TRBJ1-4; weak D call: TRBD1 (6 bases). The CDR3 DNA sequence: TGCAGCGTCCTATCGGACAGTACTAATGAAAAACTGTTTTTT. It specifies CSVLSDSTNEKLFF.